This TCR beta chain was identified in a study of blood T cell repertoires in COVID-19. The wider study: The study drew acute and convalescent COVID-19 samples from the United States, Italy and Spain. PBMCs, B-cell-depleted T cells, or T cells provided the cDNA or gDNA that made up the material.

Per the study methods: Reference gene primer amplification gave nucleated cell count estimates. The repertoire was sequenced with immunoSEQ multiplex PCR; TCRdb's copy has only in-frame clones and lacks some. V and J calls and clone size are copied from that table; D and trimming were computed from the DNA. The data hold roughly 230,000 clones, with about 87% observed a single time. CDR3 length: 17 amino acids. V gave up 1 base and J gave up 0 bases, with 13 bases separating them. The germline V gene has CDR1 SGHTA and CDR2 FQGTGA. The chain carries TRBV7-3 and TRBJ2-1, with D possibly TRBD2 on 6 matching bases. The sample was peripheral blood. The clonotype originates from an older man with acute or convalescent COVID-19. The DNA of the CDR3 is TGTGCCAGCAGCTTAATGGGACTGAAGAGCTCCTACAATGAGCAGTTCTTC. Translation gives CASSLMGLKSSYNEQFF.